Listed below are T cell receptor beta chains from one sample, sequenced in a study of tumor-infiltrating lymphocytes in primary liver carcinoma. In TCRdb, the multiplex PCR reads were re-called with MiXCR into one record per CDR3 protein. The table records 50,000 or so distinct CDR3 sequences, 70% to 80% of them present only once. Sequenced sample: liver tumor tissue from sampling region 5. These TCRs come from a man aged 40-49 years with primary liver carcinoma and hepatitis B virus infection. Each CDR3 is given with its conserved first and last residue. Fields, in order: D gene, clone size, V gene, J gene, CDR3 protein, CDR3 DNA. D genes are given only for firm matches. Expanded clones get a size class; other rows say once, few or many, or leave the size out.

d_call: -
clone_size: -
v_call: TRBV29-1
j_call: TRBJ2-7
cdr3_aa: CSEGWCNHEQYF
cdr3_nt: TGCAGTGAGGGTTGGTGTAATCACGAGCAGTACTTC

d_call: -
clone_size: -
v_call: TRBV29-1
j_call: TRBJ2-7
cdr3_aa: CCAITSGTGTPYEQSF
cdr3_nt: TGCTGCGCCATTACATCTGGGACCGGCACTCCCTACGAGCAGTCCTTC

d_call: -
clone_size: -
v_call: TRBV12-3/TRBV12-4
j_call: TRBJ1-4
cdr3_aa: CVGSLLGNEKLFF
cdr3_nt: TGTGTTGGCAGTTTGTTGGGGAACGAAAAACTGTTTTTT

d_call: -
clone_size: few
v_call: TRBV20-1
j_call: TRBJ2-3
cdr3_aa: CSASGSGGRTDTQYF
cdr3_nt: TGCAGTGCTAGTGGTTCTGGGGGTCGGACAGATACGCAGTATTTT

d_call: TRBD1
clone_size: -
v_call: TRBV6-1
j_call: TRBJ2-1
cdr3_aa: CTSSEGTGDEHSF
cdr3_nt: TGTACCAGCAGTGAAGGGACAGGGGATGAGCACTCCTTC

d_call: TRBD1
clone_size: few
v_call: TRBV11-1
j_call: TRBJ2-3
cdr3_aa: CASSSGGSSVGARADTQYF
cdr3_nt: TGTGCCAGTAGCTCAGGGGGAAGCTCTGTTGGAGCCCGCGCAGATACGCAGTATTTT

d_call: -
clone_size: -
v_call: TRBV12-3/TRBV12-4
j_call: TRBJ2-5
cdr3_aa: CASSFGEPETHYF
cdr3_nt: TGTGCCAGCAGTTTTGGGGAACCAGAGACCCATTACTTC

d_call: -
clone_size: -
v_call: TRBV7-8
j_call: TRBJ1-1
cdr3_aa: CASGLQGTETEAFF
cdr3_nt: TGTGCCAGCGGCCTACAAGGGACGGAGACTGAAGCTTTCTTT

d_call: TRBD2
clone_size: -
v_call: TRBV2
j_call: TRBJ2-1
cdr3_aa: CASSETSMLSSYNEQFF
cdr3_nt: TGTGCCAGCAGTGAGACTAGCATGTTGAGCTCCTACAATGAGCAGTTCTTC

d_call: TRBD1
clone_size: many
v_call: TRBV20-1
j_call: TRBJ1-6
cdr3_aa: CSANRGNSPLHF
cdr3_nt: TGCAGTGCAAACAGGGGAAATTCACCCCTCCACTTT

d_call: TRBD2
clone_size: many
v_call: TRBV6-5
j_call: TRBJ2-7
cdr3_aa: CASRGLADVYEQYF
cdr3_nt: TGTGCCAGCAGGGGACTAGCGGACGTCTACGAGCAGTACTTC

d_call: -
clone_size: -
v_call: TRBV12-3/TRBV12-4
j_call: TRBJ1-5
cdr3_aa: CVSSPRGGQPQHF
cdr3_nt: TGTGTCAGCAGTCCTAGGGGGGGTCAGCCCCAGCATTTT

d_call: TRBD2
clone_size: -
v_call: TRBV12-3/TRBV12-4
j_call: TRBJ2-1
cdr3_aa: CASSPLAGYVNEQFF
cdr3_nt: TGTGCCAGTAGCCCCCTAGCGGGATATGTGAATGAACAGTTCTTC

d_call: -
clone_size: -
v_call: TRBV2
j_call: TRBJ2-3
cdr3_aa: CVSSIQVPTDTHYF
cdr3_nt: TGTGTCAGCAGTATACAGGTACCCACAGATACGCACTATTTT

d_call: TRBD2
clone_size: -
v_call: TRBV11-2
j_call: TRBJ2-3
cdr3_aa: CASSLRLAGDTDTQFF
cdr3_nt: TGTGCCAGCAGCTTAAGACTAGCGGGGGACACAGATACGCAGTTTTTT

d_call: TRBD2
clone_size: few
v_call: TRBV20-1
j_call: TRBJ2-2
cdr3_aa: CSASGSVSGELFF
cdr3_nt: TGCAGTGCAAGCGGGAGCGTGAGCGGGGAGCTGTTTTTT

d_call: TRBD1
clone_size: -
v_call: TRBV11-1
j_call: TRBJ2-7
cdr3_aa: CDSRGKRCYEEYF
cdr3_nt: TGTGACAGCAGGGGGAAGCGATGCTACGAGGAGTACTTC

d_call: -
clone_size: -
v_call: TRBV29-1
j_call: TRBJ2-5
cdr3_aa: CSVWGEQEIQYF
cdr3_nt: TGCAGCGTTTGGGGGGAGCAGGAGATCCAGTACTTC